One sample yielded the 25 T cell receptor beta chains listed below, sequenced in a study of shared clonotypes between healthy human individuals. Profiling relied on immunoSEQ multiplex PCR, and the TCRdb table lists in-frame clones only, not all of them. The top ten hold roughly 0.9% of the sample, which has around 1,100,000 clones, around 77% seen once. Sequencing used memory CD4+ T cells from PBMCs. Subset: CD45RA-negative fraction. These receptors were collected from a man between 18 and 35 years old in good health. Some clones in this sample may be carry-over from other donors' samples.

Comments on this clone: The sample holds other DNA sequences that translate to the same CDR3. The chain carries TRBV19 and TRBJ2-7, with 14 positions matching TRBD2. CDR1 LNHDA and CDR2 SQIVND come from the germline V gene (reference sequence). The V segment lost 4 bases and the J segment 3 bases; nucleotides outside the gene matches: 2. The CDR3 contains 15 residues. CDR3 protein: CASSTGLAGDYEQYF. The CDR3 DNA sequence: TGTGCCAGTAGTACGGGACTAGCGGGGGACTACGAGCAGTACTTC.

This clone has only a few counts. The chain links TRBV28 to TRBJ1-4, with D possibly matching TRBD1 (6 bases). The germline V and J ends were trimmed by 5 bases and 7 bases, with 14 bases remaining between them. This CDR3 has 14 amino acids. CDR1 and CDR2 from the germline V gene are MDHEN and SYDVKM. CDR3 nucleotides: TGTGCCAGCAGTGGGGCCCCCAGGGGTGAAAAACTGTTTTTT. Translating gives CASSGAPRGEKLFF.

This clone has only one observation. Other DNA sequences in the same sample also yield this CDR3. The chain joins TRBV20-1 to TRBJ2-7; D is unclear. The CDR3 has 10 amino acids. Germline V gene lookup returns CDR1 DFQATT and CDR2 SNEGSKA (reference sequence). The V end lost 6 bases, the J end lost 4 bases, and 7 bases lay between the germline ends. CDR3 protein: CSATNYEQYF. CDR3 bases: TGCAGTGCCACCAATTACGAGCAGTACTTC.

This clone has only one observation. The rearrangement uses TRBV19 and TRBJ2-7, with 7 bases that match TRBD1. CDR1 and CDR2 from the germline V gene are LNHDA and SQIVND (reference sequence). The CDR3 is made up of 13 amino acids. V trimming: 5 bases; J trimming: 6 bases; junction bases outside the gene matches: 7. Written as DNA, the CDR3 is TGTGCCAGTAGTCCCGACAGGGTTCGCGAGCAGTACTTC. The encoded protein is CASSPDRVREQYF.

The V call is TRBV4-3, the J call TRBJ2-3; D gene uncertain. This CDR3 comprises 13 residues. Trimming removed 4 bases from V and 4 bases from J, with 9 bases in between. The germline V gene has CDR1 LGHNA and CDR2 YSLEER. CDR3 loop: CASSLGRPDTQYF. As DNA, the CDR3 is TGCGCCAGCAGCCTCGGCCGTCCAGATACGCAGTATTTT.

The rearrangement links TRBV4-3 to TRBJ2-2, with TRBD1 matching 10 bases. CDR1 is LGHNA and CDR2 is YSLEER in the germline V gene. V trimming: 2 bases; J trimming: 6 bases; junction bases outside the gene matches: 6. The CDR3 is 16 residues long. The CDR3: CASSQSTGGASGELFF. Here the CDR3 DNA reads TGCGCCAGCAGCCAATCGACAGGGGGCGCATCCGGGGAGCTGTTTTTT.

The J gene is TRBJ1-3, the V gene TRBV5-8; D remains unclear. Trimming pared 0 bases from V and 0 bases from J, leaving 7 bases between. This CDR3 comprises 15 residues. Germline V lookup: CDR1 SGHTS, CDR2 YDEGEE. DNA of the CDR3: TGTGCCAGCAGCTTGGCCTCCAGCTCTGGAAACACCATATATTTT. Encoded protein: CASSLASSSGNTIYF.

The table lists this clone with a few counts. V gene TRBV5-1 combines with J gene TRBJ2-7, with D maybe TRBD1 (5 bases). This CDR3 has 16 amino acids. CDR1 SGHRS and CDR2 YFSETQ come from the germline V gene. Between the trimmed V and J ends, which lost 0 bases and 5 bases, there was a span of 18 bases. CDR3 sequence reads: CASSLEAGFVLHEQYF. In DNA form, the CDR3 reads TGCGCCAGCAGCTTGGAGGCAGGGTTTGTCCTCCACGAGCAGTACTTC.

The J gene is TRBJ2-1, the V gene TRBV7-9; no clear D gene. This CDR3 has 14 residues. V shed 5 bases and J shed 10 bases, with 18 bases lying between them. CDR1 and CDR2 from the germline V gene are SEHNR and FQNEAQ (reference sequence). DNA of the CDR3: TGTGCCAGCAGCCCTCCACGCACCCTAGGAGAGCAGTTCTTC. It codes for CASSPPRTLGEQFF.

J is TRBJ2-2 and V is TRBV4-1; 8 bases agree with TRBD2. Germline CDR1 reads MGHRA; CDR2 reads YSYEKL. Trimming cost V 5 bases and J 3 bases; bases outside gene matches: 17. CDR3 size: 19 residues. The DNA of the CDR3 is TGCGCCAGCAGCACCGCGGTAGCGGGATTCGGGACCCACACCGGGGAGCTGTTTTTT. Protein: CASSTAVAGFGTHTGELFF.

CDR3 in DNA: TGTGCCAGCAGCCCGGCCCGGCGCGGAGCTTGGGATACGCAGTATTTT. It encodes CASSPARRGAWDTQYF. This chain links TRBV5-4 with TRBJ2-3; D is unclear. From germline, CDR1 is SGHNT and CDR2 YYREEE (reference sequence). V lost 4 bases, J lost 6 bases, and 21 bases lay in between. The CDR3 has 16 amino acids.

In the case of this clone: At the DNA level, this CDR3 is encoded by other sequences in the same sample as well. The chain carries TRBV5-1 and TRBJ2-5, with D perhaps TRBD1 (5 bases). The V end was cut by 4 bases, the J end by 3 bases, with 13 bases between. This CDR3 is built from 14 residues. The V gene's germline CDR1 is SGHRS and CDR2 YFSETQ. The DNA for the CDR3 is TGCGCCAGCAGCCTGCAGGGAAGGGAAGAGACCCAGTACTTC. Protein product: CASSLQGREETQYF.

Concerning this clone itself: A read error may explain this, as a much larger clone is one base away. This chain joins TRBV5-4 and TRBJ2-2, with D uncertain. Trimming pared 0 bases from V and 8 bases from J, leaving 2 bases between. CDR3 length equals 11 residues. Germline V CDR1 and CDR2: SGHNT, YYREEE (reference sequence). The CDR3 region is CASSLEGELFF. DNA for the CDR3: TGTGCCAGCAGCTTGGAAGGGGAGCTGTTTTTT. The full variable domain, completed using reference TRBV5-4 and TRBJ2-2, is ETGVTQSPTHLIKTRGQQVTLRCSSQSGHNTVSWYQQALGQGPQFIFQYYREEENGRGNFPPRFSGLQFPNYSSELNVNALELDDSALYLCASSLEGELFFGEGSRLTVL.

The chain employs TRBV21-1 and TRBJ2-7. TRBV21-1 is deemed a pseudogene. This CDR3 contains 13 residues. The CDR3 region is CASSNRARGEQYF. CDR3 coding DNA: TGTGCCAGCAGCAACAGGGCCCGGGGCGAGCAGTACTTC.

This chain links TRBV7-3 with TRBJ2-1; TRBD2 matches at 11 bases. J gave up 4 bases and V 7 bases, and 18 bases lay outside the gene matches. The germline gives CDR1 SGHTA, CDR2 FQGTGA. This CDR3 comprises 19 residues. In nucleotides, the CDR3 is TGTGCCAGCAACATTTTCAGGGTCCCGGGACTAGCGGAGTACAATGAGCAGTTCTTC. It translates to CASNIFRVPGLAEYNEQFF. The whole variable domain, filled in from reference TRBV7-3 and TRBJ2-1, reads GAGVSQTPSNKVTEKGKYVELRCDPISGHTALYWYRQSLGQGPEFLIYFQGTGAADDSGLPNDRFFAVRPEGSVSTLKIQRTERGDSAVYLCASNIFRVPGLAEYNEQFFGPGTRLTVL.

Concerning this clone: Other DNA sequences in this sample translate to the same CDR3. The chain is built from TRBV7-2 and TRBJ1-2; 9 bases agree with TRBD1. The ends lost 6 bases at V and 4 bases at J; junction bases unmatched: 6. The CDR3 covers 14 residues. CDR1 and CDR2 from the germline V gene are SGHTA and FQGNSA. In nucleotides, the CDR3 is TGTGCCAGCAGTCCCGGGACAGGGTCCTATGGCTACACCTTC. Translated, it gives CASSPGTGSYGYTF.

V is TRBV5-1 and J is TRBJ2-6; the D gene is possibly TRBD1 (6 bases). From germline, CDR1 is SGHRS and CDR2 YFSETQ. Trimming pared 5 bases from V and 0 bases from J, leaving 12 bases between. The CDR3 has 16 amino acids. In DNA, the CDR3 is TGCGCCAGCAGTGTCCAGGGGAGCTCTGGGGCCAACGTCCTGACTTTC. Residues: CASSVQGSSGANVLTF.

Concerning this clone itself: A much larger clone differs by one base, so this may be a read error. This chain connects TRBV29-1 to TRBJ2-1, with D possibly matching TRBD1 (6 bases). Trimming shortened V by 6 bases and J by 6 bases, and 15 bases separated the two germline ends. The CDR3 is 13 residues long. Germline V gene lookup returns CDR1 SQVTM and CDR2 ANQGSEA. The chain's CDR3 is CSVAVTGSNEQFF. The CDR3 nucleotides read TGCAGCGTCGCTGTTACAGGGAGCAATGAGCAGTTCTTC.

This clone was observed once. The chain joins TRBV6-1 to TRBJ2-1; 11 positions agree with TRBD2. Per germline, CDR1 MNHNS and CDR2 SASEGT. V lost 8 bases to trimming and J lost 2 bases; unmatched junction nucleotides: 5. The CDR3 is 15 residues long. CDR3 region: CASSGTSGTYNEQFF. The CDR3 nucleotides are TGTGCCAGCTCTGGGACTAGCGGTACCTACAATGAGCAGTTCTTC.

The CDR3 protein is CASSLVTTQETQYF. CDR3 coding DNA: TGCGCCAGCAGCTTGGTTACTACCCAAGAGACCCAGTACTTC. The chain couples TRBV5-1 to TRBJ2-5; D unclear. CDR1 is SGHRS and CDR2 is YFSETQ in the germline V gene. V dropped 0 bases and J dropped 1 base, with 7 bases sitting between them. The CDR3 runs to 14 residues.

As concerns this clone: The same CDR3 is also encoded by other DNA sequences in this sample. This chain links TRBV6-1 with TRBJ2-3; no firm D call. Trimming shortened V by 6 bases and J by 3 bases, and 13 bases separated the two germline ends. From germline, CDR1 is MNHNS and CDR2 SASEGT. This CDR3 region has 14 residues. CDR3 DNA: TGTGCCAGCAGGTGGACGGGTGGGACAGATACGCAGTATTTT. It encodes CASRWTGGTDTQYF.

As for this clone: This likely came from a read error, as a far larger clone is one base away. This same CDR3 is encoded by further DNA sequences in the sample. This chain links TRBV7-2 with TRBJ1-3, with TRBD1 as a possible D gene (6 bases). This CDR3 spans 15 amino acids. CDR1 is SGHTA and CDR2 is FQGNSA in the germline V gene. Trimming stripped 6 bases from V and 4 bases from J, with 16 bases between. CDR3 in amino acids: CASSRGQTPGNTIYF. The DNA of the CDR3 is TGTGCCAGCAGTCGCGGACAGACCCCCGGAAACACCATATATTTT.

Worth noting for this clone: One end of the junction varies from germline; a read error may be responsible. The chain uses TRBV30 and TRBJ1-1; possibly TRBD1 for D (6 bases). The CDR3 totals 14 residues. Germline CDR1 is GTSNPN and CDR2 is SVGIG (reference sequence). CDR3 DNA: TGTGCCTGGAGTGTACAGCCAGGGGACACCGAAGCTTTCTTT. Protein sequence: CAWSVQPGDTEAFF.

In its sample, this clone was seen many times. As DNA, the CDR3 is TGCGCCAGCAGCTTGGAGGTGGGAAGGCCGACAGATACGCAGTATTTT. This translates into CASSLEVGRPTDTQYF. This chain joins TRBV5-1 and TRBJ2-3; no definite D call. V was clipped by 0 bases and J by 3 bases, with 14 bases between them. Germline V gene data show CDR1 as SGHRS and CDR2 as YFSETQ. The CDR3 totals 16 residues.

The V gene is TRBV9, the J gene TRBJ2-2, with TRBD2 as a possible D gene (5 bases). The length of the CDR3 is 16 residues. Germline CDR1 and CDR2: SGDLS and YYNGEE. Trimming took 3 bases from V and 1 from J, leaving 13 bases between them. The CDR3 region is CASSDPFRGNTGELFF. The DNA of the CDR3 is TGTGCCAGCAGCGACCCCTTTCGGGGGAACACCGGGGAGCTGTTTTTT.